The next 25 T cell receptor beta chains were all read from a single sample in a study of blood T cell repertoires in COVID-19. Assay used: immunoSEQ multiplex PCR; TCRdb lists only in-frame clones, some missing. Here the sample spans roughly 70,000 clones, roughly 84% being singletons. Sequenced sample: peripheral blood. The receptor set was obtained from a man between 65 and 79 years old with acute or convalescent COVID-19.

V gene TRBV6-6 combines with J gene TRBJ2-3; 9 bases align to TRBD1. The CDR3 has 14 residues. The V gene end was trimmed by 6 bases and the J gene end by 4 bases; junction bases not matched to a gene: 5. Looked up from germline, CDR1 is MNHNY and CDR2 is SVGAGI (reference sequence). CDR3 sequence: CASRRTGVADTQYF. CDR3 DNA: TGTGCCAGCAGACGGACAGGGGTGGCAGATACGCAGTATTTT.

The chain is built from TRBV15 and TRBJ2-3; 11 bases are a match to TRBD2. The CDR3 consists of 16 residues. The trim removed 6 bases at V and 4 bases at J, leaving 9 bases unmatched. CDR1 and CDR2 (germline): LNHNV, YYDKDF (reference sequence). The CDR3 region is CATRDSGGAVPDTQYF. In DNA, the CDR3 is TGTGCCACCAGGGATAGCGGGGGGGCAGTCCCAGATACGCAGTATTTT.

This clone occurred a few times. The rearrangement links TRBV7-9 to TRBJ2-2; 9 bases align to TRBD2. Germline V CDR1 and CDR2: SEHNR, FQNEAQ (reference sequence). The CDR3 runs to 17 residues. The ends lost 4 bases at V and 4 bases at J; junction bases unmatched: 10. Here the CDR3 reads CASSSGRLAGSTGELFF. The CDR3 region has the DNA TGTGCCAGCAGCTCGGGAAGGCTAGCGGGGTCCACCGGGGAGCTGTTTTTT.

The chain links TRBV12-5 to TRBJ1-3; a weak D match, TRBD1 (6 bases). Germline V gene data show CDR1 as LGHNT and CDR2 as FRNRAP. V gave up 7 bases and J gave up 4 bases, with 20 bases separating them. The CDR3 loop spans 16 amino acids. The CDR3 DNA follows: TGTGCTAGTGCCTCCAGAATCACAGGGTCAGGAAACACCATATATTTT. This sequence encodes CASASRITGSGNTIYF. The variable domain in full, with the rest retrieved from reference TRBV12-5 and TRBJ1-3, is DARVTQTPRHKVTEMGQEVTMRCQPILGHNTVFWYRQTMMQGLELLAYFRNRAPLDDSGMPKDRFSAEMPDATLATLKIQPSEPRDSAVYFCASASRITGSGNTIYFGEGSWLTVV.

In DNA, the CDR3 is TGTGCCAGCAGCCCGCAAGGAGGACGGGCTGAGACCCAGTACTTC. Amino acids: CASSPQGGRAETQYF. The gene calls are TRBV7-2 and TRBJ2-5; TRBD2 might be the D (5 bases). This CDR3 is 15 amino acids long. Germline CDR1 is SGHTA and CDR2 is FQGNSA. V shed 5 bases and J shed 5 bases, with 18 bases lying between them.

V gene TRBV7-3 combines with J gene TRBJ1-2; possible D gene TRBD1, 5 bases. CDR1 is SGHTA and CDR2 is FQGTGA in the germline V gene. This CDR3 is built from 15 residues. Trimming took off 5 bases at V and 4 bases at J, with 17 bases between the two ends. Here the CDR3 DNA reads TGTGCCAGCAGCCCTAGGAAGGGGAAGGGCTATGGCTACACCTTC. This codes for CASSPRKGKGYGYTF.

The chain combines TRBV12-3 or TRBV12-4 with TRBJ2-2; D unclear. V gave up 6 bases and J gave up 7 bases, with 9 bases separating them. This CDR3 is built from 12 residues. In DNA form, the CDR3 reads TGTGCCAGCAGCCCCTCGAGCGGGGAGCTGTTTTTT. Amino acid sequence: CASSPSSGELFF.

The chain links TRBV7-6 to TRBJ2-1, with 13 bases that match TRBD2. The CDR3 is made up of 17 amino acids. The germline gives CDR1 SGHVS, CDR2 FNYEAQ. Trimming removed 5 bases from V and 3 bases from J; junction bases left unmatched: 7. Written as DNA, the CDR3 is TGTGCCAGCAGCCCCAGGACTAGCGGGGGACTCTACAATGAGCAGTTCTTC. Translation: CASSPRTSGGLYNEQFF.

This sequence joins TRBV15 and TRBJ1-2; 9 bases line up with TRBD1. Losses at the gene ends were 3 bases for V and 0 bases for J; bases not matched to a gene: 8. Germline V gene lookup returns CDR1 LNHNV and CDR2 YYDKDF (reference sequence). There are 17 residues in the CDR3. The CDR3 DNA is TGTGCCACCAGCAGGCCGGGACAGGGCCTTGCTAACTATGGCTACACCTTC. It codes for CATSRPGQGLANYGYTF.

The chain joins TRBV2 to TRBJ1-1, with TRBD1 as a possible D gene (6 bases). Germline loops: CDR1 SNHLY, CDR2 FYNNEI. Trimming took off 5 bases at V and 4 bases at J, with 14 bases between the two ends. The CDR3 totals 14 residues. The CDR3 region is CASSTQQGITEAFF. For the CDR3, the DNA is TGTGCCAGCAGTACTCAGCAGGGGATCACTGAAGCTTTCTTT.

A few counts support this clone. V and J are TRBV30 and TRBJ1-5, with D possibly matching TRBD1 (6 bases). Between the trimmed V and J ends, which lost 2 bases and 0 bases, there was a span of 17 bases. This CDR3 is built from 17 residues. CDR1 and CDR2 (germline): GTSNPN, SVGIG (reference sequence). The CDR3 spells CAWSIQGRGNSNQPQHF. The CDR3 DNA sequence: TGTGCCTGGAGTATACAGGGTCGGGGTAATAGCAATCAGCCCCAGCATTTT.

This chain uses TRBV6-5 with TRBJ1-3; 7 bases map to TRBD1. This CDR3 contains 15 residues. The ends lost 6 bases at V and 4 bases at J; junction bases unmatched: 9. In germline, CDR1 is MNHEY, CDR2 SVGAGI. The CDR3, as DNA: TGTGCCAGCAGCGGTGGACAGGACCGAGGAAACACCATATATTTT. It yields the protein CASSGGQDRGNTIYF.

This clone has only one observation. This rearrangement joins TRBV24-1 to TRBJ2-6; possible D gene TRBD1, 6 bases. There are 16 residues in the CDR3. Germline V gene lookup returns CDR1 KGHDR and CDR2 SFDVKD. V gave up 9 bases and J gave up 0 bases, with 14 bases separating them. The CDR3 nucleotides read TGTGCCACCGGCCACTGGACAGACTCTGGGGCCAACGTCCTGACTTTC. The encoded protein is CATGHWTDSGANVLTF.

V is TRBV27 and J is TRBJ2-7, with D maybe TRBD1 (5 bases). The CDR3 covers 16 residues. Trimming stripped 2 bases from V and 0 bases from J, with 14 bases between. Germline V gives CDR1 MNHEY, CDR2 SMNVEV (reference sequence). CDR3 residues: CASSLLQGNPSYEQYF. CDR3 nucleotide sequence: TGTGCCAGCAGTTTACTTCAGGGAAACCCCTCCTACGAGCAGTACTTC.

This clone was seen just once. This chain joins TRBV7-3 and TRBJ2-3; TRBD2 might be the D (7 bases). The CDR3 covers 16 residues. Deletions cut 5 bases from V and 2 bases from J, with 17 bases between. The germline CDR1 and CDR2 sequences are SGHTA and FQGTGA. CDR3 residues: CASSRGGGGYTDTQYF. For the CDR3, the DNA is TGTGCCAGCAGCCGAGGAGGGGGGGGCTACACAGATACGCAGTATTTT.

This chain uses TRBV15 with TRBJ1-5, with D tentatively TRBD1 (5 bases). Germline CDR1 LNHNV, CDR2 YYDKDF (reference sequence). The V gene lost 5 bases and the J gene lost 9 bases, with 20 bases spanning the gap. This CDR3 spans 15 amino acids. The CDR3 bases are TGTGCCACCAGCCACAGAGGTAGGGGCCTTAGGCCCCAGCATTTT. This sequence encodes CATSHRGRGLRPQHF. The complete variable domain, with remaining parts taken from reference TRBV15 and TRBJ1-5, reads DAMVIQNPRYQVTQFGKPVTLSCSQTLNHNVMYWYQQKSSQAPKLLFHYYDKDFNNEADTPDNFQSRRPNTSFCFLDIRSPGLGDTAMYLCATSHRGRGLRPQHFGDGTRLSIL.

This chain links TRBV30 with TRBJ1-1; D ambiguous. The CDR3 has 14 amino acids. V lost 0 bases, J lost 6 bases, and 14 bases lay in between. Germline loops: CDR1 GTSNPN, CDR2 SVGIG (reference sequence). Here the CDR3 reads CAWSVWQAGPEAFF. The CDR3 coding sequence is TGTGCCTGGAGTGTATGGCAGGCGGGCCCTGAAGCTTTCTTT.

The V gene is TRBV18, the J gene TRBJ2-6; 9 nucleotides align to TRBD1. Germline V CDR1 and CDR2: KGHSH, LQKENI. Trimming removed 5 bases from V and 2 bases from J; junction bases left unmatched: 4. The CDR3 totals 16 residues. For the CDR3, the DNA is TGTGCCAGCTCATCTACAGGGGGCGCTGGGGCCAACGTCCTGACTTTC. Translation: CASSSTGGAGANVLTF.

V gene TRBV25-1 combines with J gene TRBJ2-1, with 9 bases identical to TRBD2. V was pared by 7 bases and J by 6 bases, with 10 bases of the junction left unmatched. CDR3 length: 15 residues. Germline V gene data show CDR1 as MGHDK and CDR2 as SYGVNS. Here the CDR3 DNA reads TGTGCCAGCACCAAGAAGCGGGGGGTAGCCAATGAGCAGTTCTTC. Translated, it gives CASTKKRGVANEQFF. Combining the CDR3 with reference TRBV25-1 and TRBJ2-1 gives the whole variable domain EADIYQTPRYLVIGTGKKITLECSQTMGHDKMYWYQQDPGMELHLIHYSYGVNSTEKGDLSSESTVSRIRTEHFPLTLESARPSHTSQYLCASTKKRGVANEQFFGPGTRLTVL.

The J gene is TRBJ1-6, the V gene TRBV4-3; no reliable D call. Per the germline V gene, CDR1 is LGHNA and CDR2 is YSLEER. There are 15 residues in the CDR3. V was clipped by 1 base and J by 4 bases, with 8 bases between them. The CDR3 region is CASSQGRSYNSPLHF. In DNA form, the CDR3 reads TGCGCCAGCAGCCAAGGACGGAGTTATAATTCACCCCTCCACTTT.

The rearrangement links TRBV6-2 or TRBV6-3 to TRBJ1-6; a possible D gene is TRBD1 (5 bases). There are 16 residues in the CDR3. Germline V gives CDR1 MNHEY, CDR2 SVGEGT. Deletions cut 6 bases from V and 5 bases from J, with 17 bases between. The CDR3 DNA reads as TGTGCCAGCAGCCAGTGGGACTCCGGACATAATTCACCCCTCCACTTT. Protein sequence: CASSQWDSGHNSPLHF.

The J gene is TRBJ2-1, the V gene TRBV6-1, with 8 positions matching TRBD2. Germline CDR1 is MNHNS and CDR2 is SASEGT. The CDR3 totals 17 residues. With 4 bases clipped from V and 0 bases from J, the junction kept 8 bases outside the gene matches. CDR3 bases: TGTGCCAGCAGTGGACATGGTAGCGGGGACTCCTACAATGAGCAGTTCTTC. This codes for CASSGHGSGDSYNEQFF.

This rearrangement joins TRBV28 to TRBJ1-2; TRBD1 matches at 9 bases. Germline lookup yields CDR1 MDHEN and CDR2 SYDVKM. J lost 3 bases, V lost 10 bases, and 9 bases had no gene match. The CDR3 is made up of 14 amino acids. This chain's CDR3 is CATYNRGRDYGYTF. In DNA, the CDR3 is TGTGCCACCTATAACAGGGGGCGCGACTATGGCTACACCTTC.

CDR3 nucleotides: TGCGCCAGCAGCTCCGGGACTAGCGCCTACAATGAGCAGTTCTTC. Translating gives CASSSGTSAYNEQFF. This chain connects TRBV5-1 to TRBJ2-1; 10 nucleotides line up with TRBD2. V lost 3 bases and J lost 2; bases outside the gene matches: 2. Germline values: CDR1 SGHRS, CDR2 YFSETQ. This CDR3 contains 15 residues.

V is TRBV30 and J is TRBJ2-6, with 9 bases lining up with TRBD1. J gave up 3 bases and V 3 bases, and 3 bases lay outside the gene matches. The CDR3 spans 15 residues. Germline V lookup: CDR1 GTSNPN, CDR2 SVGIG (reference sequence). CDR3 region: CAWRQGAGGANVLTF. In DNA, the CDR3 is TGTGCCTGGAGACAGGGGGCCGGTGGGGCCAACGTCCTGACTTTC. The full variable domain, completed using reference TRBV30 and TRBJ2-6, is SQTIHQWPATLVQPVGSPLSLECTVEGTSNPNLYWYRQAAGRGLQLLFYSVGIGQISSEVPQNLSASRPQDRQFILSSKKLLLSDSGFYLCAWRQGAGGANVLTFGAGSRLTVL.